The rows below give T cell receptor beta chains drawn from one sample of a study of T cells expressing NK-cell markers. From its re-call of the 5' RACE reads, TCRdb lists each CDR3 protein once, without DNA. Its listing shows 350,000 to 450,000 distinct CDR3 sequences. Material for sequencing was blood T cells: a sorted CD56 or NKG2C T cell subset, CD4+ or CD8+ T cells, or bulk PBMC T cells (not recorded which). These receptors were collected from a man aged 18 to 69 in good health. Each CDR3 is given with its conserved first and last residue.

>TRBV5-5|TRBJ2-4
CASSLQESKNIQYF
>TRBV24-1|TRBJ2-3
CATSDSGTTRDTQYF
>TRBV20-1|TRBJ2-1
CSARAPWTSAEQFF
>TRBV2|TRBJ2-1
CASSEGGAGGLYNEQFF
>TRBV5-1|TRBJ2-3
CASSLGTTSGGEQYF
>TRBV15|TRBJ1-2
CATSLNPGGTVGYTF
>TRBV12-3/TRBV12-4|TRBJ2-5
CASSLGLAGLSQYF
>TRBV6-5|TRBJ1-6
CASSYTGRSSYNSPLHF
>TRBV27|TRBJ2-7
CASSPQPGEIGLFSEQYF
>TRBV12-3/TRBV12-4|TRBJ2-7
CTSSRTRDRVYEQYF
>TRBV7-6|TRBJ1-1
CASSLAPGGTEAFF
>TRBV12-3/TRBV12-4|TRBJ1-1
CASSFLGAGTEAFF
>TRBV12-3/TRBV12-4|TRBJ2-5
CASSLNRDRGETQYF
>TRBV6-2/TRBV6-3|TRBJ2-3
CASSYSPGSFRDTQYF
>TRBV14|TRBJ1-2
CRHRGDGSGYTF
>TRBV18|TRBJ2-7
CASSQQGGEYEQYF
>TRBV30|TRBJ2-2
CAWRTENTGELFF
>TRBV4-2|TRBJ2-5
CASSQVSAGQETQYF
>TRBV18|TRBJ1-1
CASSLTGLTEAFF
>TRBV23-1|TRBJ2-7
CASSQPPHRSYEQYF
>TRBV29-1|TRBJ2-2
CSVDRTGELFF
>TRBV6-1|TRBJ1-5
CASLRDGSQPQHF
>TRBV5-6|TRBJ1-1
CASREQGTTEAFF
>TRBV12-3/TRBV12-4|TRBJ2-7
CASSARQGGYEQYF
>TRBV6-5|TRBJ1-4
CASSYGKQGEGKLFF
>TRBV9|TRBJ2-3
CASSGVQGFGTDTQYF
>TRBV3-1|TRBJ2-5
CASSPYKIAGGPGETQYF
>TRBV20-1|TRBJ2-4
CSAESGLGKNIQYF
>TRBV12-5|TRBJ2-1
CASGLETTSGGNYNEQFF
>TRBV4-1|TRBJ1-1
CASSQDRAGSEAFF
>TRBV6-5|TRBJ1-1
CASSYSIWGGGDTEAFF
>TRBV7-2|TRBJ2-5
CASSRSEPPGTQYF
>TRBV4-1|TRBJ1-2
CASSQDIVGPYGYTF
>TRBV28|TRBJ2-7
CASSPSRGRHLSYEQYF
>TRBV7-7|TRBJ2-5
CASSTGVKETQYF
>TRBV28|TRBJ2-7
CASSTRTGNLYEQYF
>TRBV20-1|TRBJ2-5
CSAKTGTSRNWETQYF
>TRBV7-2|TRBJ2-5
CASSLSGGAGETQYF
>TRBV7-2|TRBJ2-7
CASSHGFAYEQYF
>TRBV5-1|TRBJ2-3
CASTQLAGETHTQYF
>TRBV6-4|TRBJ2-1
CASSDSTKDKQFF
>TRBV18|TRBJ1-1
CASSPGAGRTEAFF
>TRBV28|TRBJ1-1
CASPPGFQGGTEAFF
>TRBV15|TRBJ1-1
CATSRVPGTNTEAFF
>TRBV12-3/TRBV12-4|TRBJ1-5
CASSPPGQLLGNQPQHF
>TRBV18|TRBJ2-7
CASSIDTSSYEQYF
>TRBV27|TRBJ2-7
CASSRGGEYWEQYF
>TRBV3-1|TRBJ2-1
CASRAGGRGSYNEQFF
>TRBV20-1|TRBJ2-5
CSARGGFGPETQCF
>TRBV28|TRBJ2-3
CASTPAAGGPLITQYF
>TRBV6-4|TRBJ2-7
CASSDGVGEQYF
>TRBV6-1|TRBJ2-3
CASSELAGGWDTQYF
>TRBV20-1|TRBJ2-1
CSASKTSLAGANEQFF